These 22 T cell receptor beta chains came from one sample sequenced in a study of Graves' ophthalmopathy and Graves' hyperthyroidism. The authors amplified TCR beta CDR3 regions from RNA transcripts. Scientists carried out first-round RT-PCR using HTBI primers and then a second-round multiplex PCR. Using its own MiXCR run on the multiplex PCR reads, TCRdb lists one record per CDR3 protein. The sample includes about 640,000 distinct CDR3 sequences, approximately 39% of them seen just once. The sequenced sample consisted of peripheral blood. These TCRs come from an adult man with Graves' ophthalmopathy.

This clonotype has a count of ten or more. The J gene is TRBJ1-4, the V gene TRBV19, with D hard to call. This CDR3 contains 13 residues. The V and J ends lost 7 bases and 11 bases respectively, with 17 bases between them. From germline, CDR1 is LNHDA and CDR2 SQIVND (reference sequence). CDR3 sequence (DNA): TGTGCCAGTAACGAAGTAGGGATTAGTAAACTGTTTTTT. Protein: CASNEVGISKLFF. The whole variable domain, filled in from reference TRBV19 and TRBJ1-4, reads DGGITQSPKYLFRKEGQNVTLSCEQNLNHDAMYWYRQDPGQGLRLIYYSQIVNDFQKGDIAEGYSVSREKKESFPLTVTSAQKNPTAFYLCASNEVGISKLFFGSGTQLSVL.

This clonotype was recorded at least ten times. This sequence joins TRBV10-3 and TRBJ1-1; 8 positions agree with TRBD1. The ends lost 10 bases at V and 5 bases at J; junction bases unmatched: 3. CDR3 length: 11 amino acids. CDR1 is ENHRY and CDR2 is SYGVKD in the germline V gene. CDR3 in amino acids: CATTGDTEAFF. CDR3 sequence (DNA): TGTGCCACGACAGGGGATACTGAAGCTTTCTTT.

This clonotype was seen at least ten times. The V gene is TRBV7-9, the J gene TRBJ1-2; 7 bases line up with TRBD1. Per germline, CDR1 SEHNR and CDR2 FQNEAQ (reference sequence). V shed 8 bases and J 2 bases; nucleotides not matched to a gene: 11. This CDR3 region has 15 residues. The CDR3 nucleotides are TGTGCCAGCGCACGGGACAGTGAGTTAAACTATGGCTACACCTTC. This gives the protein CASARDSELNYGYTF.

This clonotype was seen only a few times. This chain connects TRBV6-5 to TRBJ1-1, with TRBD1 matching over 7 bases. Germline V gives CDR1 MNHEY, CDR2 SVGAGI. V lost 7 bases and J lost 0; bases outside the gene matches: 17. The CDR3 sequence is 18 residues long. CDR3 protein: CASTRIGGRGRLNTEAFF. DNA for the CDR3: TGTGCCAGCACCCGAATAGGGGGAAGGGGGCGTTTGAACACTGAAGCTTTCTTT.

The rearrangement uses TRBV11-2 and TRBJ2-7; a weak D match, TRBD1 (6 bases). This CDR3 has 15 amino acids. Trimming stripped 3 bases from V and 1 base from J, with 13 bases between. Germline assignment: CDR1 SGHAT and CDR2 FQNNGV. The CDR3 nucleotides read TGTGCCAGCAGCTTCCCGACAGGACAGTCCTACGAGCAGTACTTC. The encoded protein is CASSFPTGQSYEQYF.

This clonotype occurred many times. The chain uses TRBV15 and TRBJ1-4; TRBD1 matches at 10 bases. The V gene end was trimmed by 3 bases and the J gene end by 7 bases; junction bases not matched to a gene: 2. Germline values: CDR1 LNHNV, CDR2 YYDKDF (reference sequence). CDR3 length: 14 residues. The CDR3 nucleotides read TGTGCCACCAGCAGGGGACAGGGGCGTGAAAAACTGTTTTTT. This encodes CATSRGQGREKLFF.

This clonotype was detected many times. This chain connects TRBV5-1 to TRBJ1-2, with D tentatively TRBD1 (5 bases). The V end lost 0 bases, the J end lost 6 bases, and 15 bases lay between the germline ends. The length of the CDR3 is 15 residues. Germline-derived CDR1 and CDR2 are SGHRS and YFSETQ. In nucleotides, the CDR3 is TGCGCCAGCAGCTTGGACGGTGGGACCCACAATGGCTACACCTTC. Protein sequence: CASSLDGGTHNGYTF.

Many counts were recorded for this clonotype. CDR3 sequence: CASSEDQGKFYGYTF. In nucleotides, the CDR3 is TGTGCCAGCAGTGAAGATCAAGGGAAGTTCTATGGCTACACCTTC. V and J are TRBV2 and TRBJ1-2; D is unresolved. The CDR3 sequence is 15 residues long. Germline CDR1 reads SNHLY; CDR2 reads FYNNEI. Trimming shortened V by 1 base and J by 4 bases, and 13 bases separated the two germline ends.

This chain uses TRBV2 with TRBJ2-7; 8 nucleotides align to TRBD1. Germline lookup yields CDR1 SNHLY and CDR2 FYNNEI. Trimming removed 8 bases from V and 0 bases from J; junction bases left unmatched: 9. CDR3 size: 15 residues. The CDR3 DNA sequence: TGTGCCAGCCCGGGACAGGTAAGAAGCTCCTACGAGCAGTACTTC. This encodes CASPGQVRSSYEQYF.

The genes are TRBV7-2 and TRBJ2-5; TRBD1 might be the D (8 bases). The V gene's germline CDR1 is SGHTA and CDR2 FQGNSA. Trimming cost V 4 bases and J 5 bases, with 14 bases left between them. CDR3 size: 14 residues. Written as DNA, the CDR3 is TGTGCCAGCAGCTCGTACAGGGGGGGTGAGACCCAGTACTTC. Its translation is CASSSYRGGETQYF. The entire variable domain, with the rest obtained from reference TRBV7-2 and TRBJ2-5, is as follows: GAGVSQSPSNKVTEKGKDVELRCDPISGHTALYWYRQSLGQGLEFLIYFQGNSAPDKSGLPSDRFSAERTGGSVSTLTIQRTQQEDSAVYLCASSSYRGGETQYFGPGTRLLVL.

The chain couples TRBV7-2 to TRBJ1-1; D may be TRBD1 (5 bases). V was cut by 10 bases and J by 1 base, with 10 bases left in between. CDR3 length equals 12 residues. CDR1 is SGHTA and CDR2 is FQGNSA in the germline V gene. The CDR3 sequence is CAIPGGNTEAFF. The DNA of the CDR3 is TGTGCCATCCCTGGGGGGAACACTGAAGCTTTCTTT.

This clonotype was seen ten or more times. This chain connects TRBV27 to TRBJ1-6, with D hard to call. This CDR3 has 13 amino acids. In germline, CDR1 is MNHEY, CDR2 SMNVEV (reference sequence). With 0 bases removed from V and 9 bases from J, the gap between germline ends came to 6 bases. The CDR3 DNA reads TGTGCCAGCAGTTTATCAGGGTCTTCACCCCTCCACTTT. Protein sequence: CASSLSGSSPLHF.

The chain couples TRBV7-6 to TRBJ2-2; 7 bases line up with TRBD2. This CDR3 has 15 residues. Germline-derived CDR1 and CDR2 are SGHVS and FNYEAQ. The V and J ends lost 7 bases and 8 bases, in that order; junction bases with no gene match: 13. The CDR3 region has the DNA TGTGCCAGCACCCCAGATACCCTGCGGGGGGGGGAGCTGTTTTTT. Translating gives CASTPDTLRGGELFF.

V and J are TRBV19 and TRBJ2-7; TRBD2 matches 8 bases. The germline CDR1 and CDR2 sequences are LNHDA and SQIVND (reference sequence). The CDR3 runs 14 residues. V trimming: 1 base; J trimming: 6 bases; junction bases outside the gene matches: 5. CDR3 in amino acids: CASSIGGGLSEQYF. The CDR3 DNA sequence: TGTGCCAGTAGTATAGGCGGGGGGTTGAGCGAGCAGTACTTC.

In this sample, this clonotype turned up once. The rearrangement links TRBV7-2 to TRBJ1-1, with TRBD1 matching 10 bases. Germline-derived CDR1 and CDR2 are SGHTA and FQGNSA. The junction had 10 bases not matched to a gene; V was cut back by 7 bases and J by 5 bases. The CDR3 has 15 residues. CDR3 sequence (DNA): TGTGCCAGCACCTCTCGAGGGACAGGGGTTACTGAAGCTTTCTTT. This translates into CASTSRGTGVTEAFF.

This clonotype was observed at least ten times. This sequence joins TRBV6-5 and TRBJ2-7; no clear D gene. Trimming pared 3 bases from V and 7 bases from J, leaving 10 bases between. The CDR3 has 12 residues. CDR1 MNHEY and CDR2 SVGAGI come from the germline V gene. This CDR3 is CASSYGVGEQYF. CDR3 DNA sequence: TGTGCCAGCAGTTATGGGGTGGGGGAGCAGTACTTC.

This clonotype was observed many times. The rearrangement uses TRBV10-3 and TRBJ1-6, with TRBD1 identical over 8 bases. Trimming at V came to 6 bases and at J to 9 bases, leaving 4 bases not matched to a gene. The germline V gene has CDR1 ENHRY and CDR2 SYGVKD. The CDR3 runs 13 residues. The DNA of the CDR3 is TGTGCCATCAGACAGGGGGTGGCTTCACCCCTCCACTTT. Protein product: CAIRQGVASPLHF.

This clonotype showed up just a few times. DNA of the CDR3: TGTGCCAGCAGCTTAAGAGGGATCAATGGCTACACCTTC. Its protein product is CASSLRGINGYTF. V is TRBV7-2 and J is TRBJ1-2; D is uncertain. The CDR3 has 13 residues. Germline V CDR1 and CDR2: SGHTA, FQGNSA. Trimming pared 2 bases from V and 6 bases from J, leaving 10 bases between.

This clonotype was counted many times. The chain recombines TRBV10-3 with TRBJ1-6, with D unclear. The V end lost 4 bases, the J end lost 9 bases, and 16 bases lay between the germline ends. CDR1 and CDR2 from the germline V gene are ENHRY and SYGVKD. The CDR3 runs to 15 residues. CDR3 nucleotides: TGTGCCATCAGTGTCGACACCAACGGAGGTTCACCCCTCCACTTT. Residues: CAISVDTNGGSPLHF.

This chain joins TRBV7-3 and TRBJ1-1; no firm D call. Germline CDR1 SGHTA, CDR2 FQGTGA. Trimming removed 11 bases from V and 1 base from J, with 17 bases in between. The CDR3 covers 14 residues. The CDR3 bases are TGTGCCTGGGCACGGGGAATTGGGAACACTGAAGCTTTCTTT. It translates to CAWARGIGNTEAFF.

The chain carries TRBV29-1 and TRBJ1-1, with a weak D call TRBD1 (5 bases). V dropped 7 bases and J dropped 0 bases, with 18 bases sitting between them. The CDR3 consists of 15 residues. Germline V CDR1 and CDR2: SQVTM, ANQGSEA. The DNA of the CDR3 is TGCAGCGCCGGAGGGGTGGGGGTAATGAACACTGAAGCTTTCTTT. Translation gives CSAGGVGVMNTEAFF.

This clonotype was recorded at least ten times. This chain connects TRBV20-1 to TRBJ1-1, with D possibly being TRBD1 (6 bases). CDR1 is DFQATT, CDR2 SNEGSKA, per germline (reference sequence). V was trimmed by 3 bases and J by 2 bases, leaving 10 bases between them. The CDR3 extends over 13 amino acids. The CDR3 sequence: CSASPRGNTEAFF. The DNA of the CDR3 is TGCAGTGCTAGTCCCAGGGGAAACACTGAAGCTTTCTTT.